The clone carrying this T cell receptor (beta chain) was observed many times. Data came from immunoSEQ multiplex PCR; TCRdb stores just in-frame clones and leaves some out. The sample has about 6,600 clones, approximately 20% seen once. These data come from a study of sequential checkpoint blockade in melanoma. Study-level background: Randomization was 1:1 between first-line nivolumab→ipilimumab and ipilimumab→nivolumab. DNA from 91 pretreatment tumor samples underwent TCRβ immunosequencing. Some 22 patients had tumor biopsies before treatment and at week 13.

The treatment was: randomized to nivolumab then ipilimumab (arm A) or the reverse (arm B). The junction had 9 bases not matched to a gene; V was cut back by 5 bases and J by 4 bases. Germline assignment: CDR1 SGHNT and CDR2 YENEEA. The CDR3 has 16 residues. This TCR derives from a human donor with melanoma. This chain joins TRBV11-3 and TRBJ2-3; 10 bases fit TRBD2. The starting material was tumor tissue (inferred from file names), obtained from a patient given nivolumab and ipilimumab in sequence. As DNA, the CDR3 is TGTGCCAGCAGCCATGAACCGGGACTAGCGCCAGATACGCAGTATTTT. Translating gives CASSHEPGLAPDTQYF.